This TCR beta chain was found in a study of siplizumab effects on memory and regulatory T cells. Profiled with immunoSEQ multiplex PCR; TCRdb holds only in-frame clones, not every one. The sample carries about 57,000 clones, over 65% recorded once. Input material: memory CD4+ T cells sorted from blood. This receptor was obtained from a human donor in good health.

CDR3 amino acids: CASSRQYQETQYF. Written as DNA, the CDR3 is TGTGCCAGCAGTAGACAGTACCAAGAGACCCAGTACTTC. This chain uses TRBV27 with TRBJ2-5, with D possibly TRBD1 on 5 matching bases. This CDR3 region has 13 residues. V lost 5 bases and J lost 0, with 7 bases in between. Per germline, CDR1 MNHEY and CDR2 SMNVEV (reference sequence).